This TCR beta chain was recorded in a study of identical twins. The donors were all healthy and Caucasian. V gave up 7 bases and J gave up 3 bases; unmatched junction bases: 17. The CDR3 length is 17 residues. From germline, CDR1 is SQVTM and CDR2 ANQGSEA. This clonotype has a handful of counts. The antigen is undetermined. TCRdb processed the 5' RACE reads anew with MiXCR; each CDR3 protein has one entry. Found here are roughly 1,500,000 distinct CDR3 sequences, roughly a third of them singletons; the top ten hold approximately 0.29%. Overall study results and limits: Whereas memory repertoires showed no such difference, abundant cord blood beta clonotypes carried fewer insertions.

The genes are TRBV29-1 and TRBJ2-3; 9 bases are a match to TRBD1. The sequenced sample was cord blood. The TCR sequence derives from a newborn girl in good health. This CDR3 reads CSAASPRDRGRTDTQYF. The CDR3 nucleotides are TGCAGCGCCGCCTCCCCCCGAGACAGGGGGAGGACAGATACGCAGTATTTT.